This T cell receptor beta chain appears in the sequencing data of a study of cytomegalovirus exposure and HLA in healthy donors. Points from the study as a whole: Under in vitro conditions, three CMV-associated chains were confirmed as specific for CMV antigens. An apparent linkage of common viral pathogens to several of the most significant clusters emerged in a later analysis.

Concerning this clone itself: What it binds is unknown.

Germline V CDR1 and CDR2: GTSNPN, SVGIG (reference sequence). V was cut by 5 bases and J by 7 bases, with 15 bases left in between. CDR3 size: 14 residues. The primer mix had 60 Vbeta and 13 Jbeta primers. Libraries were prepared by immunoSEQ multiplex PCR; TCRdb keeps only in-frame clonotypes and omits some of them. This sample has about 52,000 clones, with around three fifths found just once. The rearrangement links TRBV30 to TRBJ1-6, with D possibly being TRBD1 (6 bases). The sequenced sample consisted of PBMCs. The receptor was isolated from a human donor in good health. CDR3 bases: TGTGCCTGGGGGGTTGGGGGGGGCAATTCACCCCTCCACTTT. It codes for CAWGVGGGNSPLHF.